The 2 T cell receptor beta chains below were found in one sample sequenced in a study of CD8 T cell repertoires and HIV-1 epitope variants. TCRdb's table, derived via immunoSEQ multiplex PCR, lists solely in-frame clones and lacks some. The sample yields approximately 90,000 clones, roughly four fifths seen once. Sequences were obtained from uncultured baseline CD8+ T cells from peripheral blood mononuclear cells (PBMCs). These receptors were collected from a male donor with HIV.

The chain carries TRBV7-2 and TRBJ2-5; no firm D call. CDR3 length equals 13 residues. The ends were cut back, 0 bases at V and 5 bases at J, with 7 bases in the middle. Germline V gives CDR1 SGHTA, CDR2 FQGNSA. CDR3 residues: CASSLADGETQYF. CDR3 bases: TGTGCCAGCAGCTTAGCCGATGGGGAGACCCAGTACTTC.

This rearrangement joins TRBV5-6 to TRBJ1-5; TRBD1 is a possible D gene (6 bases). Trimming stripped 4 bases from V and 0 bases from J, with 17 bases between. The germline CDR1 and CDR2 sequences are SGHDT and YYEEEE. The length of the CDR3 is 17 residues. This CDR3 reads CASSQKGGTYSNQPQHF. The CDR3 DNA follows: TGTGCCAGCAGCCAAAAGGGGGGCACCTATAGCAATCAGCCCCAGCATTTT.